This TCR beta chain originates from a study of blood T cell repertoires in COVID-19. Sequenced by immunoSEQ multiplex PCR; TCRdb stores in-frame clones only, minus some. Of about 440,000 clones in the sample, roughly 88% were seen once. The CDR3 runs to 14 residues. The V gene's germline CDR1 is SGHRS and CDR2 YFSETQ. The V end lost 5 bases, the J end lost 4 bases, and 16 bases lay between the germline ends. Sequenced sample: peripheral blood. V and J are TRBV5-1 and TRBJ2-7; D possibly corresponds to TRBD2 (5 bases). The TCR comes from a woman in her forties or fifties with COVID-19, enrolled during active disease. Here the CDR3 reads CASRSYPGTYEQYF. The CDR3 bases are TGCGCCAGCAGGAGCTACCCGGGAACATACGAGCAGTACTTC.